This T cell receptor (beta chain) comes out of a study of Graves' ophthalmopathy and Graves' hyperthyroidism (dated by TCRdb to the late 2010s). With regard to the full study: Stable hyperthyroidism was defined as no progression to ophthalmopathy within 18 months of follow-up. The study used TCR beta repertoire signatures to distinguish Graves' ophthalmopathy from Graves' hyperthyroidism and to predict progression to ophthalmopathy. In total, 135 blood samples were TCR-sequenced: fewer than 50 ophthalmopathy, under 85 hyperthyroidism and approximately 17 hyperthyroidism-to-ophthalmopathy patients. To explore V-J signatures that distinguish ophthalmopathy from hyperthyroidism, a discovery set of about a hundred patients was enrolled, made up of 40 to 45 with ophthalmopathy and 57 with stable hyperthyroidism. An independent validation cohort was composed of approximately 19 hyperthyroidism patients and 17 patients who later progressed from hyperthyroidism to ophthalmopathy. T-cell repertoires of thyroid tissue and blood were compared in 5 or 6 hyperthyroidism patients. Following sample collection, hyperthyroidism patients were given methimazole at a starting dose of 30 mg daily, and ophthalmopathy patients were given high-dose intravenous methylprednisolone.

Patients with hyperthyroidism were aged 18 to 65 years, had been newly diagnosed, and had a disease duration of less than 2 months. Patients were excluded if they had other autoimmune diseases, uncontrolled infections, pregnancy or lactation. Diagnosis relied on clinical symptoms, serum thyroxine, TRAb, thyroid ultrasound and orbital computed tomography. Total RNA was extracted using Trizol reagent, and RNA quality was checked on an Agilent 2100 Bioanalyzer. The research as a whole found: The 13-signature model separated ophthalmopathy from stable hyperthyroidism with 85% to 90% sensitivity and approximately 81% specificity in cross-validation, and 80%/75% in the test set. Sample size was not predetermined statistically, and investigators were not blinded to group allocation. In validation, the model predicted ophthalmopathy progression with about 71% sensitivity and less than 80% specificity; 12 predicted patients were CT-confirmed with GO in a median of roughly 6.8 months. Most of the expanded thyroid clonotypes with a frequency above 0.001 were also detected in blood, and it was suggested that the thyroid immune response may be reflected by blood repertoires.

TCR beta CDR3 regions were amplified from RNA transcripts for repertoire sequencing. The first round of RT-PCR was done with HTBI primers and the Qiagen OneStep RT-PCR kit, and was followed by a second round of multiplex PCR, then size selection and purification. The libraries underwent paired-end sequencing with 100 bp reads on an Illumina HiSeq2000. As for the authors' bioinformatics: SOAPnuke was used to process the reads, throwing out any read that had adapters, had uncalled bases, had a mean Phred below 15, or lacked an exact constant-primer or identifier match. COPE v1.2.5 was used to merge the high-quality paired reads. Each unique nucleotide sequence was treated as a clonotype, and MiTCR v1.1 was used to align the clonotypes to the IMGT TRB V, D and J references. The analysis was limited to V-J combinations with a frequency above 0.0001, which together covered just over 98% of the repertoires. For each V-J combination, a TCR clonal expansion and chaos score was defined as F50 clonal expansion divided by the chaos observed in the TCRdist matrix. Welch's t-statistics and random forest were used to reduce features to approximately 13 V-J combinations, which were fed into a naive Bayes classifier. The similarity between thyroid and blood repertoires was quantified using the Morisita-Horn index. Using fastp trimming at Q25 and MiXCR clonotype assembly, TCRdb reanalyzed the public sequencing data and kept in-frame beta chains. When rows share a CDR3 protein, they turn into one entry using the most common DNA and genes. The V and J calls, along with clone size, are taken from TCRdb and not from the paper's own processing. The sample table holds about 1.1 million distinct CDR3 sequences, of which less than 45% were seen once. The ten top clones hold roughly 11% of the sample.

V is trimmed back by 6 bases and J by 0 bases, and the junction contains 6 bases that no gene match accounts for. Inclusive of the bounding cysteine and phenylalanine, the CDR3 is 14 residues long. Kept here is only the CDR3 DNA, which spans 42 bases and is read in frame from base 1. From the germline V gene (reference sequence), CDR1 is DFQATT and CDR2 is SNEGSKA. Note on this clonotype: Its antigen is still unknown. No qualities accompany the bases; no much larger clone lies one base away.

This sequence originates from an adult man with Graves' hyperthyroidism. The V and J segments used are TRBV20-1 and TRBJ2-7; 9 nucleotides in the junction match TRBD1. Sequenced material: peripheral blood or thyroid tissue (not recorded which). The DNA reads TGCAGTGCGTCCGGGACAGGGATCTCCTACGAGCAGTACTTC. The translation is CSASGTGISYEQYF.